This TCR beta chain was identified during a study of shared clonotypes between healthy human individuals. With regard to this clone: Antigen: not known.

Whole-study results and caveats: Enrolling few donors narrowed the genetic and exposure-history diversity that was represented.

In the sorted-subset replicate PCRs, approximately 200 ng DNA, 25,000 to 30,000 T cell genomes, was used. In the authors' methods: Filtering differed because ImmunoSEQ produced junction-only sequences that carried no quality scores. The assay was immunoSEQ multiplex PCR, and TCRdb's table has in-frame clones only and misses some. V and J calls and clone size are those listed in that table; D and trimming were worked out from the DNA. The table shows about 1 million clones, with approximately 72% occurring only once. Germline V gives CDR1 LGHNA, CDR2 YSLEER. Germline trimming cut 1 base from V and 5 bases from J; bases unmatched to any gene: 10. This CDR3 region has 17 residues.

The gene calls are TRBV4-3 and TRBJ2-3; 9 bases are shared with TRBD2. The source is a man younger than 35 in good health. The sequenced sample was memory CD4+ T cells sorted from blood. Regarding subset: CD45RA-negative fraction. CDR3 residues: CASSQASGGRAVDTQYF. CDR3 DNA sequence: TGCGCCAGCAGCCAAGCGTCTGGCGGGAGGGCCGTAGATACGCAGTATTTT.